What follows describes a single T cell receptor (beta chain). Its antigen is as yet unknown. MiXCR, run by TCRdb on the 5' RACE reads, gives a single entry per CDR3 protein. Of 120,000 or so distinct CDR3 sequences listed, approximately 5.9% are singletons. Germline V CDR1 and CDR2: SNHLY, FYNNEI. This CDR3 is 14 amino acids long. J lost 6 bases, V lost 4 bases, and 5 bases had no gene match. These data are taken from a study of T-cell memory formation after mild COVID-19. Overall study findings and caveats: Clones which contracted sat mainly in CM and EM if CD4+, and in EMRA if CD8+. That cross-reactive memory joined was suggested by some responding clones appearing in pre-infection memory. Second-wave clones peaking on day 37 lacked confirmed SARS-CoV-2 specificity.

The clonotype was recovered from an adult woman who had mild COVID-19 (a few samples of this study predate the infection). Cell type and time point are not known. The chain joins TRBV2 to TRBJ1-5; 8 nucleotides align to TRBD1. The sample was PBMCs or a T cell subset sorted from them (not recorded which). DNA for the CDR3: TGTGCCAGCAGTGCAGGAACAGGGGGTCAGCCCCAGCATTTT. Amino acids: CASSAGTGGQPQHF.